This T cell receptor beta chain emerged from a study of T cells in Graves' hyperthyroidism and ophthalmopathy. Authors of the study amplified TCR beta CDR3 regions from RNA transcripts. TCR CDR3 underwent first-round RT-PCR with the HTBI primer set. From the multiplex PCR reads, TCRdb called clonotypes with MiXCR, one entry per CDR3 protein. The top ten clones hold around a third of a sample with 300,000 to 500,000 distinct CDR3 sequences, about 15% of them seen once. This clonotype was found many times. V lost 2 bases, J lost 4 bases, and 16 bases lay in between. The germline gives CDR1 DFQATT, CDR2 SNEGSKA (reference sequence). The CDR3 is 15 residues long.

The chain has TRBV20-1 and TRBJ2-3; perhaps TRBD1 as D (6 bases). The TCR sequence derives from a woman in her thirties with Graves' hyperthyroidism. The material sequenced was blood. The chain's CDR3 is CSARSWAGAADTQYF. In DNA, the CDR3 is TGCAGTGCTAGAAGTTGGGCAGGGGCGGCAGATACGCAGTATTTT.